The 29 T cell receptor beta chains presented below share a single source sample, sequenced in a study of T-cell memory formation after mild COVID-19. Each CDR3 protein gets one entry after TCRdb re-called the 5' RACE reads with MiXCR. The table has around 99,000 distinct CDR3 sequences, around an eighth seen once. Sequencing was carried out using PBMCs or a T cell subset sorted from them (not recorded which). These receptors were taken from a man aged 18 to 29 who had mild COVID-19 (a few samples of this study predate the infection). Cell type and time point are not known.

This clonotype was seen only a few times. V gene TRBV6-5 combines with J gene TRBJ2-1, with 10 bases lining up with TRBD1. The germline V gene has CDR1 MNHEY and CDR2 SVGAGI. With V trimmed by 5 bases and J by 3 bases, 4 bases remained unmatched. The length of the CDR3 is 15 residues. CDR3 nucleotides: TGTGCCAGCAGTCCGGGACAGGGGAACTACAATGAGCAGTTCTTC. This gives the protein CASSPGQGNYNEQFF.

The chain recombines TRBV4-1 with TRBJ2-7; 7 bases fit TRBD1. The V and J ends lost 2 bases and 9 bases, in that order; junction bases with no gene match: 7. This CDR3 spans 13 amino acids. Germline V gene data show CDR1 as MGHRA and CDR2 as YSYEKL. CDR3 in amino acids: CASSQYRGPGQYF. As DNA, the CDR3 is TGCGCCAGCAGCCAATACAGGGGCCCCGGGCAGTACTTC.

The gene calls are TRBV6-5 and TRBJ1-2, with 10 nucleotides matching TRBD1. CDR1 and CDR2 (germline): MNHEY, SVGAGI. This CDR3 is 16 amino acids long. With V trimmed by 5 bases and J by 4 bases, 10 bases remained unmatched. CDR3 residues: CASSDTGTGVSYGYTF. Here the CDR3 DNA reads TGTGCCAGCAGTGACACCGGGACAGGGGTTAGCTATGGCTACACCTTC.

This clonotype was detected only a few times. DNA for the CDR3: TGTGCCAGCAGCCAGCGGGGGACGGCTACAGGGTATACGCAGTATTTT. Residues: CASSQRGTATGYTQYF. The chain employs TRBV14 and TRBJ2-3; tentative D call: TRBD2 (7 bases). The CDR3 length is 16 residues. Germline CDR1 and CDR2: SGHDN and FVKESK. Trimming stripped 3 bases from V and 7 bases from J, with 20 bases between.

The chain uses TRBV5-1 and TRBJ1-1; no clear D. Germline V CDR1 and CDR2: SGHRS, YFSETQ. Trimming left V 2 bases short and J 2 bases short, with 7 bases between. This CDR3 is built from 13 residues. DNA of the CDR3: TGCGCCAGCAGCTTATCGGATAACACTGAAGCTTTCTTT. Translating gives CASSLSDNTEAFF.

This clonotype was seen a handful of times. The CDR3: CASTKGQGDPKYF. CDR3 DNA: TGTGCCAGCACTAAGGGACAGGGGGACCCCAAGTACTTC. The chain has TRBV6-2 or TRBV6-3 and TRBJ2-4; 11 bases agree with TRBD1. The trim removed 7 bases at V and 14 bases at J, leaving 10 bases unmatched. This CDR3 region has 13 residues. CDR1 is MNHEY and CDR2 is SVGEGT in the germline V gene.

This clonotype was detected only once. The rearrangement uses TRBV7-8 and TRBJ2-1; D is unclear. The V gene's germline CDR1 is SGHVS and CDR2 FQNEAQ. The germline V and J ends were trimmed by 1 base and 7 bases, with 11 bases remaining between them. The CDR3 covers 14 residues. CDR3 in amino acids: CASSLEHPANEQFF. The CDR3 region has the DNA TGTGCCAGCAGCTTAGAACACCCGGCGAATGAGCAGTTCTTC. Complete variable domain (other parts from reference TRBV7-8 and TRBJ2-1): GAGVSQSPRYKVAKRGQDVALRCDPISGHVSLFWYQQALGQGPEFLTYFQNEAQLDKSGLPSDRFFAERPEGSVSTLKIQRTQQEDSAVYLCASSLEHPANEQFFGPGTRLTVL.

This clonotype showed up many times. CDR3 residues: CASSLGVAPYNEQFF. The CDR3, as DNA: TGCGCCAGCAGCCTGGGAGTCGCTCCATACAATGAGCAGTTCTTC. The chain has TRBV4-3 and TRBJ2-1, with a weak D call TRBD2 (5 bases). V lost 4 bases, J lost 4 bases, and 14 bases lay in between. The germline gives CDR1 LGHNA, CDR2 YSLEER. This CDR3 contains 15 residues.

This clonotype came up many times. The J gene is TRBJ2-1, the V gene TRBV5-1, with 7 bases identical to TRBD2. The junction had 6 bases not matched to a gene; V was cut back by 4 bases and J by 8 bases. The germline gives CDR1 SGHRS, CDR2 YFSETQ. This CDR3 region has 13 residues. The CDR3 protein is CASSLGGGDEQFF. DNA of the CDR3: TGCGCCAGCAGCCTGGGCGGGGGAGATGAGCAGTTCTTC.

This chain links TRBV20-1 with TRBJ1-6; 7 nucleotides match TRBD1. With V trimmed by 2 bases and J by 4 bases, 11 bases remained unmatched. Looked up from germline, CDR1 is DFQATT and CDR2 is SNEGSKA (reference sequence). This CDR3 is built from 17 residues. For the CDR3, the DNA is TGCAGTGCTAGATCTGCTAAGGGGGCAGTTTATAATTCACCCCTCCACTTT. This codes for CSARSAKGAVYNSPLHF.

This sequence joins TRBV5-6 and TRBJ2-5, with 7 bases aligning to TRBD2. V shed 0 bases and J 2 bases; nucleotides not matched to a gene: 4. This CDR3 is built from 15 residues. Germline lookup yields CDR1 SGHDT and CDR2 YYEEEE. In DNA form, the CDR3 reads TGTGCCAGCAGCTTGGGACTAGCCCTGCAAGAGACCCAGTACTTC. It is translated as CASSLGLALQETQYF.

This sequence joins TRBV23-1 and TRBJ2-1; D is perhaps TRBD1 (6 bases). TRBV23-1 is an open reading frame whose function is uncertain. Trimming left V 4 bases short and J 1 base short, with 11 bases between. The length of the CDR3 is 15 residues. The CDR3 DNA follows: TGCGCCAGCAGTCGAAGCAGGGGTTCCTACAATGAGCAGTTCTTC. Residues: CASSRSRGSYNEQFF.

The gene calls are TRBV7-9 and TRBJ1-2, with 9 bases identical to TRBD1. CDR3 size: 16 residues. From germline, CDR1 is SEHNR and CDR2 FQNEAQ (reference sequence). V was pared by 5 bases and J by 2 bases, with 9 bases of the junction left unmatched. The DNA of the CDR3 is TGTGCCAGCAGCCCTGCCCAGACAGGGGGAAACTATGGCTACACCTTC. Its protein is CASSPAQTGGNYGYTF.

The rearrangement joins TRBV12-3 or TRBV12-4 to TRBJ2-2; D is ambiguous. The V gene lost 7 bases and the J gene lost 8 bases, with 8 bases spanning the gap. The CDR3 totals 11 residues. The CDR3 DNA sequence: TGTGCCAGCATCTTAGGGGGGGAGCTGTTTTTT. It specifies CASILGGELFF.

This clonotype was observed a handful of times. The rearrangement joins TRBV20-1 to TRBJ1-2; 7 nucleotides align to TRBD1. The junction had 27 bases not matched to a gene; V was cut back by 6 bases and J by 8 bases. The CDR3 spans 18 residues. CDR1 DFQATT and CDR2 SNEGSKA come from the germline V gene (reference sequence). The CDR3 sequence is CSAKDPRGQRLIFPGYTF. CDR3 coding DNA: TGCAGTGCCAAAGATCCCAGGGGACAGAGGCTTATCTTTCCGGGCTACACCTTC.

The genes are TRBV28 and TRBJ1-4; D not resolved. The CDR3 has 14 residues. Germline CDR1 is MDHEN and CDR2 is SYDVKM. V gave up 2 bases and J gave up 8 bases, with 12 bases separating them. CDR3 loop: CASSLPGSREKLFF. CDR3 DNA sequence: TGTGCCAGCAGTTTACCTGGATCAAGAGAAAAACTGTTTTTT.

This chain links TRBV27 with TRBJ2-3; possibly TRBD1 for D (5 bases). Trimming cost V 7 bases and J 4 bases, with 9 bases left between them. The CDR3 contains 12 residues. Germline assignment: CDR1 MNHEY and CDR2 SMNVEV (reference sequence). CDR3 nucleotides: TGTGCCAGCATAGGGGAATCAGATACGCAGTATTTT. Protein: CASIGESDTQYF.

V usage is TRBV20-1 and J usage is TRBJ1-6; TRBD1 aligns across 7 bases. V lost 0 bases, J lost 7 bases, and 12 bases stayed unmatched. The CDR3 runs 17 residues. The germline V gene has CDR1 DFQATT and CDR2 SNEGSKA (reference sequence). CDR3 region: CSARDVPWTGSNSPLHF. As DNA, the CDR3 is TGCAGTGCTAGAGATGTACCCTGGACAGGATCGAATTCACCCCTCCACTTT.

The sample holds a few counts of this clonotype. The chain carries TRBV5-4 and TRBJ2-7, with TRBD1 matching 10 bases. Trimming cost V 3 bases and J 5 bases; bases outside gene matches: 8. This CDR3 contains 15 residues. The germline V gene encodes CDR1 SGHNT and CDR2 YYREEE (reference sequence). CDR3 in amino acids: CASSSTGGFHHEQYF. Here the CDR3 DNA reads TGTGCCAGCAGCTCGACAGGGGGCTTTCACCACGAGCAGTACTTC.

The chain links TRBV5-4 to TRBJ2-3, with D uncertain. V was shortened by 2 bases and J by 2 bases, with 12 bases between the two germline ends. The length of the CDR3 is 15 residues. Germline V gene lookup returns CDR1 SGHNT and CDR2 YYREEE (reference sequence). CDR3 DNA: TGTGCCAGCAGCTTCTGGCTGGGAATCACAGATACGCAGTATTTT. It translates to CASSFWLGITDTQYF.

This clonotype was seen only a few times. The DNA of the CDR3 is TGTGCCAGCAGCCAAGATGCTGGCGTCTATGGCTACACCTTC. Its translation is CASSQDAGVYGYTF. The chain couples TRBV14 to TRBJ1-2; D is unresolved. Trimming took 0 bases from V and 4 from J, leaving 9 bases between them. Germline CDR1 is SGHDN and CDR2 is FVKESK. CDR3 size: 14 residues.

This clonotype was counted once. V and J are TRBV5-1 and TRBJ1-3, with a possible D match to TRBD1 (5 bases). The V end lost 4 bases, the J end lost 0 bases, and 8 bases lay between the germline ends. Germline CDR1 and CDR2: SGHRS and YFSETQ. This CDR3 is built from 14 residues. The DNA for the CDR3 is TGCGCCAGCAGCGACAGCCCCTCTGGAAACACCATATATTTT. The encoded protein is CASSDSPSGNTIYF. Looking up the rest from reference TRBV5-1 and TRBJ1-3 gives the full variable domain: KAGVTQTPRYLIKTRGQQVTLSCSPISGHRSVSWYQQTPGQGLQFLFEYFSETQRNKGNFPGRFSGRQFSNSRSEMNVSTLELGDSALYLCASSDSPSGNTIYFGEGSWLTVV.

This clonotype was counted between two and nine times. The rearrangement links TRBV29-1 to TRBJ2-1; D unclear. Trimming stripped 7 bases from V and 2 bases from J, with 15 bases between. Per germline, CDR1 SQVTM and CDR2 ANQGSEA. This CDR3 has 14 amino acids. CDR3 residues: CSALTRNPYNEQFF. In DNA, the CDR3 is TGCAGCGCGTTAACTCGGAACCCCTACAATGAGCAGTTCTTC.

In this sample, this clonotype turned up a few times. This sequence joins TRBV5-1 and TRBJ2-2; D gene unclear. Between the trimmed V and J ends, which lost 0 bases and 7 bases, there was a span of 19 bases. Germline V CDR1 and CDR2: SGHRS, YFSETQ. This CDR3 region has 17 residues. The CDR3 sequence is CASSLARRILMGGELFF. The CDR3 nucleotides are TGCGCCAGCAGCTTGGCCCGGCGTATATTGATGGGCGGGGAGCTGTTTTTT.

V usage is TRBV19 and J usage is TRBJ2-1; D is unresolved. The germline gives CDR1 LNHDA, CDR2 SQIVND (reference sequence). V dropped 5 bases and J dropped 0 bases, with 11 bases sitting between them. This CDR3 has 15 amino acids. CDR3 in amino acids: CASSLAHSSYNEQFF. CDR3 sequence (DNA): TGTGCCAGTAGTCTGGCACACTCCTCCTACAATGAGCAGTTCTTC.

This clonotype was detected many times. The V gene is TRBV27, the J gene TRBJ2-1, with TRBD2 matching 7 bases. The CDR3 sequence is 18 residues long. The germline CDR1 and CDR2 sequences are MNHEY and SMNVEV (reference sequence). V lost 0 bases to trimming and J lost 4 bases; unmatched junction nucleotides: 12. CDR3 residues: CASSLSVPSGYLYNEQFF. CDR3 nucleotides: TGTGCCAGCAGTTTATCGGTGCCTAGCGGATATCTATACAATGAGCAGTTCTTC.

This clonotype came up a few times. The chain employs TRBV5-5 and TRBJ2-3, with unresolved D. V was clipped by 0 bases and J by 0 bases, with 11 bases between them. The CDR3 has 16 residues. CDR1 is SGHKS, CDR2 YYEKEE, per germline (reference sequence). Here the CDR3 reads CASSLAEYDSTDTQYF. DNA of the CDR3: TGTGCCAGCAGCTTGGCCGAATACGACAGCACAGATACGCAGTATTTT.

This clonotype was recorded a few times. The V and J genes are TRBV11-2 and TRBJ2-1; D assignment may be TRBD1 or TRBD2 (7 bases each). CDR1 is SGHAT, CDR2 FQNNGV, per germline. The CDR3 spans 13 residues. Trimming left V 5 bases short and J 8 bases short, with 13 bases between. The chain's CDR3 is CASSAGGGDEQFF. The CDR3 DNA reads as TGTGCCAGCAGCGCAGGGGGAGGGGATGAGCAGTTCTTC. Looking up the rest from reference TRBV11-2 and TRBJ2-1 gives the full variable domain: EAGVAQSPRYKIIEKRQSVAFWCNPISGHATLYWYQQILGQGPKLLIQFQNNGVVDDSQLPKDRFSAERLKGVDSTLKIQPAKLEDSAVYLCASSAGGGDEQFFGPGTRLTVL.

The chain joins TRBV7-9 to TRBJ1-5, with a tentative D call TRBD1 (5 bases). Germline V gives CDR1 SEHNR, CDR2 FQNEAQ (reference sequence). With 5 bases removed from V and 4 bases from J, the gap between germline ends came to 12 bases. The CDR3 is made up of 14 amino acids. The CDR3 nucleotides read TGTGCCAGCAGCAGCTTATGGGGGAATCAGCCCCAGCATTTT. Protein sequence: CASSSLWGNQPQHF.